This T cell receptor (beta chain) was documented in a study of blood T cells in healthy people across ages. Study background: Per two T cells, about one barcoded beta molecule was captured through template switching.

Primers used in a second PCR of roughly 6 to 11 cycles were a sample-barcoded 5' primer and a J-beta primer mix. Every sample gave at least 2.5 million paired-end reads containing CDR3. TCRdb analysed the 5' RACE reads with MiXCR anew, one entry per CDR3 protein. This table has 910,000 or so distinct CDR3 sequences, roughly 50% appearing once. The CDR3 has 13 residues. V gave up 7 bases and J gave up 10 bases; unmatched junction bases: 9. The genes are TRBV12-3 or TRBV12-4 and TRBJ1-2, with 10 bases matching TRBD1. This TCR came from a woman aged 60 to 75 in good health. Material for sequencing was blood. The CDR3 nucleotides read TGTGCCAGCACTCTAGGGACAGGGGAACCCTACACCTTC. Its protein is CASTLGTGEPYTF.